A single T cell receptor beta chain is shown here with its context. Its specificity is unknown. The CDR3 sequence is 16 residues long. V was pared by 2 bases and J by 2 bases, with 5 bases of the junction left unmatched. Germline V gives CDR1 MRHNA, CDR2 SNTAGT. The data were obtained in a study of cytomegalovirus exposure and HLA in healthy donors. Study-wide results and limits: Fewer N-insertions (relative to the roughly 720-donor mean) were reportedly seen in an Asian-associated ancestry cluster in a later analysis.

PCR used 60 Vbeta primers and 13 Jbeta primers. Sequencing used immunoSEQ multiplex PCR; TCRdb keeps in-frame clones, though not all of them. The sample consists of approximately 100,000 clones, around two thirds of them appearing once. This clonotype was sampled from a man aged 25-45 years in good health and CMV-seropositive. This rearrangement joins TRBV6-4 to TRBJ2-3; TRBD2 agrees at 9 bases. The sequencing input was PBMCs. CDR3 sequence (DNA): TGTGCCAGCAGTGACCGAGCGGGGGGATCCACAGATACGCAGTATTTT. It is translated as CASSDRAGGSTDTQYF.